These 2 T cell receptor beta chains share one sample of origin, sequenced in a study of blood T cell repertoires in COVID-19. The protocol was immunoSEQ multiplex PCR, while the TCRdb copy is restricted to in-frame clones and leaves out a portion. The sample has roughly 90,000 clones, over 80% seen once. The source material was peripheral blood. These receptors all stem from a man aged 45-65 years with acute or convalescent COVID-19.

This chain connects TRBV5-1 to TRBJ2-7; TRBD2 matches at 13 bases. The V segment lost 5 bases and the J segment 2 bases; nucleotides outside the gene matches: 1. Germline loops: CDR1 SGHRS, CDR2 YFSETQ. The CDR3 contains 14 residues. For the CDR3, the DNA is TGCGCCAGCAGGGGACTAGCGGGGACCTACGAGCAGTACTTC. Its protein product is CASRGLAGTYEQYF.

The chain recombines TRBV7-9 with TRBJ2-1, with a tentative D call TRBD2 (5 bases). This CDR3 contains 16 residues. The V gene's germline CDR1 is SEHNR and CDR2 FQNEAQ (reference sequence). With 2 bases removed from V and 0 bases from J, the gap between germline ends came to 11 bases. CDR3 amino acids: CASSLRFGGSYNEQFF. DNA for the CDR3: TGTGCCAGCAGCTTAAGGTTCGGAGGCTCCTACAATGAGCAGTTCTTC.